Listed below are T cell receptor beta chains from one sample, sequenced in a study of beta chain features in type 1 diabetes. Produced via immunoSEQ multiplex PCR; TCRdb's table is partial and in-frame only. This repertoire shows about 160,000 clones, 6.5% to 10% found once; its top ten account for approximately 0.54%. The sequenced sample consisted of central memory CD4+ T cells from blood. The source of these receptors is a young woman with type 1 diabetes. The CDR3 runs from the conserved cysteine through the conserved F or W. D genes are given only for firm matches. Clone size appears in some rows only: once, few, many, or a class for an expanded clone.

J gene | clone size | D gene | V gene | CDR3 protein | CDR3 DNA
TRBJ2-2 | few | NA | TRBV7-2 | CASSSRQVYTGELFF | TGTGCCAGCAGCTCCAGACAGGTCTACACCGGGGAGCTGTTTTTT
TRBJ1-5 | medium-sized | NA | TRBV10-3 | CAIRGDNQPQHF | TGTGCCATCAGGGGCGACAATCAGCCCCAGCATTTT
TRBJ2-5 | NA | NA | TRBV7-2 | CASSTFGLSQETQYF | TGTGCCAGCAGCACATTCGGACTCTCCCAAGAGACCCAGTACTTC
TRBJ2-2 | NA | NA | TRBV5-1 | CASSLKAGTGELFF | TGCGCCAGCAGCTTGAAAGCAGGCACCGGGGAGCTGTTTTTT
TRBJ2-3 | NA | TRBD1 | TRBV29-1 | CSVRTGLESTDTQYF | TGCAGCGTTCGGACAGGGTTAGAGAGCACAGATACGCAGTATTTT
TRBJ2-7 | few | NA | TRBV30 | CAWSWSQTYEQYF | TGTGCCTGGAGTTGGAGTCAGACCTACGAGCAGTACTTC
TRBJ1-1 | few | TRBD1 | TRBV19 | CASSAQTGGTEAFF | TGTGCCAGTAGTGCCCAGACAGGGGGCACTGAAGCTTTCTTT
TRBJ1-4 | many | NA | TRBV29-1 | CSVAYREGEKLFF | TGCAGCGTTGCCTACAGGGAGGGTGAAAAACTGTTTTTT
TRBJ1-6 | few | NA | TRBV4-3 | CASSQDAPGFSPLHF | TGCGCCAGCAGCCAAGATGCGCCAGGGTTTTCACCCCTCCACTTT
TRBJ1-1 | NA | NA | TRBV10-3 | CAISLERGMNTEAFF | TGTGCCATCAGTCTAGAGCGGGGGATGAACACTGAAGCTTTCTTT
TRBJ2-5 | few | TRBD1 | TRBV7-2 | CASSGTVQETQYF | TGTGCCAGCAGCGGGACAGTGCAAGAGACCCAGTACTTC
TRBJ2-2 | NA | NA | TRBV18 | CASSPPRGTGELFF | TGTGCCAGCTCACCACCGAGAGGGACCGGGGAGCTGTTTTTT
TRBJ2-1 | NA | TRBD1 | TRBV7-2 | CASSSRQGTGEQFF | TGTGCCAGCAGCTCTCGACAGGGGACGGGTGAGCAGTTCTTC
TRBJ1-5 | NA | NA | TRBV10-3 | CAIAPDNNQPQHF | TGTGCCATCGCACCGGACAACAATCAGCCCCAGCATTTT
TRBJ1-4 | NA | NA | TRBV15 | CATSFQGREKLFF | TGTGCCACCAGCTTCCAAGGGAGAGAAAAACTGTTTTTT
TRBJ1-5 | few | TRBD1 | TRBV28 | CAATGAITQPQHF | TGTGCCGCAACAGGGGCGATAACTCAGCCCCAGCATTTT
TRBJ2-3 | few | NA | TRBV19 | CASSLLGSDTDTQYF | TGTGCCAGTAGTTTGCTCGGGAGTGACACAGATACGCAGTATTTT
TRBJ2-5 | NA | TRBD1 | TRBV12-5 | CASGSWTGGETQYF | TGTGCTAGTGGTTCCTGGACAGGGGGGGAGACCCAGTACTTC
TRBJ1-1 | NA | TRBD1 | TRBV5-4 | CASSLGQGGLNTEAFF | TGTGCCAGCAGCTTAGGACAGGGGGGCTTGAACACTGAAGCTTTCTTT
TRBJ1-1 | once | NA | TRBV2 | CASSVQGAGTEAFF | TGTGCCAGCAGCGTCCAGGGAGCGGGGACTGAAGCTTTCTTT
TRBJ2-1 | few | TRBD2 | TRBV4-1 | CASSQPLAANQFF | TGCGCCAGCAGCCAACCGCTAGCGGCGAATCAGTTCTTC
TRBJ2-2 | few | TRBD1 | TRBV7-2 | CASSVNRGTGELFF | TGTGCCAGCAGCGTGAACAGGGGTACCGGGGAGCTGTTTTTT
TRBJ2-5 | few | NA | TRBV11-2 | CASSYHGGETQYF | TGTGCCAGCAGCTACCATGGCGGAGAGACCCAGTACTTC
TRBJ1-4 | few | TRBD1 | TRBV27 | CASSSDRGEKLFF | TGTGCCAGCAGTTCCGACAGGGGAGAAAAACTGTTTTTT
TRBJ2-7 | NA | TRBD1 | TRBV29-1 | CSRPGTGAYEQYF | TGCAGCAGACCCGGGACAGGGGCCTACGAGCAGTACTTC
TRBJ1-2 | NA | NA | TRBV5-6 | CASSLRGVNGYTF | TGTGCCAGCAGCTTGCGCGGGGTTAATGGCTACACCTTC
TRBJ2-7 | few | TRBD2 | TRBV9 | CASSVGTRSYEQYF | TGTGCCAGCAGCGTCGGGACTAGGTCCTACGAGCAGTACTTC
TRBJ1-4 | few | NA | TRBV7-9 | CASSQDAGRATNEKLFF | TGTGCCAGCAGCCAAGACGCAGGCCGTGCAACTAATGAAAAACTGTTTTTT
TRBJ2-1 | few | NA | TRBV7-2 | CASSLSPGGQKEQFF | TGTGCCAGCAGCTTATCTCCCGGGGGGCAAAAAGAGCAGTTCTTC
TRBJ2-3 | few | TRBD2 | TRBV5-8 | CASSLGGGGATDTQYF | TGTGCCAGCAGCTTGGGTGGCGGGGGGGCCACAGATACGCAGTATTTT
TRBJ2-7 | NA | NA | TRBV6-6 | CASSYSSGAAYEQYF | TGTGCCAGCAGTTACTCTAGTGGAGCAGCCTACGAGCAGTACTTC
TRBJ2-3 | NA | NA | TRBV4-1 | CASSQDSRGSSTDTQYF | TGCGCCAGCAGCCAAGATTCGAGAGGCTCTAGCACAGATACGCAGTATTTT
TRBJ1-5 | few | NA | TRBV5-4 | CASSQGQRSNQPQHF | TGTGCCAGCAGCCAAGGACAGAGAAGCAATCAGCCCCAGCATTTT
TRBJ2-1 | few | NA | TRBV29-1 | CSVEIAVNYNEQFF | TGCAGCGTTGAAATAGCGGTAAACTACAATGAGCAGTTCTTC
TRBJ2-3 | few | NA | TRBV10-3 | CAISRLTPLTDTQYF | TGTGCCATCAGTCGGTTGACTCCCCTCACAGATACGCAGTATTTT
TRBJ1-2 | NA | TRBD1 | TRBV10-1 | CASSSPDRTLLTF | TGCGCCAGCAGTTCTCCGGACAGGACGCTCTTAACCTTC
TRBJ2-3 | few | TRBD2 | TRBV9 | CASSARSSGGARDTQYF | TGTGCCAGCAGCGCCCGTAGTAGCGGGGGGGCGAGAGATACGCAGTATTTT